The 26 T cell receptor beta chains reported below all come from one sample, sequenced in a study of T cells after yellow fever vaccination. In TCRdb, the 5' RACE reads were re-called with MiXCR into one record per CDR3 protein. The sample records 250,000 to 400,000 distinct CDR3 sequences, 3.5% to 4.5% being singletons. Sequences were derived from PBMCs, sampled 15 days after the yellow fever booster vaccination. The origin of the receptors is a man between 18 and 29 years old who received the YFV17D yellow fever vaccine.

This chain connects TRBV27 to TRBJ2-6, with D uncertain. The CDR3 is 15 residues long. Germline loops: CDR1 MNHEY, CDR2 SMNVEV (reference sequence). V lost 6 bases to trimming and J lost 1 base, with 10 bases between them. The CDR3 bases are TGTGCCAGCAGGTCCGACTGGTCTGGGGCCAACGTCCTGACTTTC. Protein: CASRSDWSGANVLTF.

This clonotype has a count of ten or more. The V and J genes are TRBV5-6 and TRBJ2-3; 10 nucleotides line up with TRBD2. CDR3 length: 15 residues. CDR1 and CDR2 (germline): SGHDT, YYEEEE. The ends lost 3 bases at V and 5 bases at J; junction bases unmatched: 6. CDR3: CASSSGLATGDTQYF. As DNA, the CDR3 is TGTGCCAGCAGCTCGGGACTAGCGACTGGAGATACGCAGTATTTT.

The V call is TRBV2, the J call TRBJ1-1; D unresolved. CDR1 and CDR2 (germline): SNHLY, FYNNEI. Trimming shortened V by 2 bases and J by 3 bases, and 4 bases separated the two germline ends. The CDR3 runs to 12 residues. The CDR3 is CASSEMDTEAFF. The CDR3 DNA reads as TGTGCCAGCAGTGAAATGGACACTGAAGCTTTCTTT.

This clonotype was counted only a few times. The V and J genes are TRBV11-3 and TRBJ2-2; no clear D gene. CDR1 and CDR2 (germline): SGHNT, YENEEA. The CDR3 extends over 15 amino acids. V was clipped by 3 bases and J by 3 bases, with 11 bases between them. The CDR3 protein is CASSLSGVYTGELFF. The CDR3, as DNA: TGTGCCAGCAGCTTGAGTGGGGTCTACACCGGGGAGCTGTTTTTT.

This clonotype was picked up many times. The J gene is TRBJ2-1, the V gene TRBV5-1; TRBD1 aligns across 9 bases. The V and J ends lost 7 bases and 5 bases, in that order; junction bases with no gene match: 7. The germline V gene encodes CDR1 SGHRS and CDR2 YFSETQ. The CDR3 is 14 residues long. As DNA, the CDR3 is TGCGCCAGCGCTGGACAGGGGCTAAACAATGAGCAGTTCTTC. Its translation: CASAGQGLNNEQFF.

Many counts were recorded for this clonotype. In DNA, the CDR3 is TGTGCCAGCAGCTCCCCTAGGGGGGGGGTGCTGACAGATACGCAGTATTTT. Protein product: CASSSPRGGVLTDTQYF. The gene calls are TRBV7-2 and TRBJ2-3, with D tentatively TRBD2 (7 bases). This CDR3 is built from 17 residues. V was cut by 4 bases and J by 3 bases, with 20 bases left in between. Germline CDR1 and CDR2: SGHTA and FQGNSA.

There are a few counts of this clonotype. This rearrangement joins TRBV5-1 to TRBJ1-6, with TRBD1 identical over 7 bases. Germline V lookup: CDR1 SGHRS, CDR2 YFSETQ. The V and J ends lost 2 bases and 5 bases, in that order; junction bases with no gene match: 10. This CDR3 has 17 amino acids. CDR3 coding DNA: TGCGCCAGCAGCTTTTTAGGGGGCGCCGGGAATAATTCACCCCTCCACTTT. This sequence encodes CASSFLGGAGNNSPLHF. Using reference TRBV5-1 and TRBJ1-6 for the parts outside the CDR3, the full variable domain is KAGVTQTPRYLIKTRGQQVTLSCSPISGHRSVSWYQQTPGQGLQFLFEYFSETQRNKGNFPGRFSGRQFSNSRSEMNVSTLELGDSALYLCASSFLGGAGNNSPLHFGNGTRLTVT.

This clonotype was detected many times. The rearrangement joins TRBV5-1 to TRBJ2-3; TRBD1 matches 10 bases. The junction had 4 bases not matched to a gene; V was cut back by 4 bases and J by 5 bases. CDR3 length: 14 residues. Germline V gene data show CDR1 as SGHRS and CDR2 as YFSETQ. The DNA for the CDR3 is TGCGCCAGCAGCCCGGGACAGGGGAAAGATACGCAGTATTTT. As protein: CASSPGQGKDTQYF. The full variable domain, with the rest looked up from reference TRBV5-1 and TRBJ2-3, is KAGVTQTPRYLIKTRGQQVTLSCSPISGHRSVSWYQQTPGQGLQFLFEYFSETQRNKGNFPGRFSGRQFSNSRSEMNVSTLELGDSALYLCASSPGQGKDTQYFGPGTRLTVL.

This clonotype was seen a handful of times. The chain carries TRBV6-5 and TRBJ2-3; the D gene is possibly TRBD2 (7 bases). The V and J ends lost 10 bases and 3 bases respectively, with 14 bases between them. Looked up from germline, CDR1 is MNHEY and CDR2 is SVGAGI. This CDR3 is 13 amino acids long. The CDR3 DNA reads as TGTGCCACCAGGGGAGGGTGGACAGATACGCAGTATTTT. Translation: CATRGGWTDTQYF.

CDR3 DNA sequence: TGTGCCAGCAGCACGAGGCGGGGGTCTAGCACAGATACGCAGTATTTT. This sequence encodes CASSTRRGSSTDTQYF. The chain recombines TRBV7-2 with TRBJ2-3; 7 nucleotides agree with TRBD2. Germline lookup yields CDR1 SGHTA and CDR2 FQGNSA. Unmatched junction bases numbered 8, after V lost 5 bases and J lost 0 bases. CDR3 length: 16 residues.

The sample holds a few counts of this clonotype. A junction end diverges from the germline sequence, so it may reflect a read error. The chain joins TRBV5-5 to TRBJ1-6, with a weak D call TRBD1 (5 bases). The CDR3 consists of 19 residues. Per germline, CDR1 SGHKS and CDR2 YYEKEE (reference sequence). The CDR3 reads CASSDTSSSVVVGDSPLHF. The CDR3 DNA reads TGTGCCAGCAGCGATACTAGTTCTTCCGTGGTGGTGGGGGATTCCCCCCTCCACTTT.

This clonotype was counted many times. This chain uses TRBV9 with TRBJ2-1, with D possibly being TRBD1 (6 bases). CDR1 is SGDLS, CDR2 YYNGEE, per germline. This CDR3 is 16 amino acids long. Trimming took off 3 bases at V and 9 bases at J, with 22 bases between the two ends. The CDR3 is CASSDLRTGSVGEQFF. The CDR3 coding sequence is TGTGCCAGCAGCGACTTACGCACAGGGTCGGTGGGTGAGCAGTTCTTC.

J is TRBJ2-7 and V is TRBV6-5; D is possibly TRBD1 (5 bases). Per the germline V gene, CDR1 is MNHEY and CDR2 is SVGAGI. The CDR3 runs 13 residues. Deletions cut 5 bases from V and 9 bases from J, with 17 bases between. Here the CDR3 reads CASSPSDRLMQYV. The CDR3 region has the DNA TGTGCCAGCAGTCCGTCAGACAGACTGATGCAGTACGTC.

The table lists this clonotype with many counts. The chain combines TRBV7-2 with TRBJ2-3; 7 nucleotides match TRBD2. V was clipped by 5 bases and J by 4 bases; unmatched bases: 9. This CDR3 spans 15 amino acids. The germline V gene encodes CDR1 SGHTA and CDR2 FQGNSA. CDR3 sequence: CASSRAGARADTQYF. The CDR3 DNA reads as TGTGCCAGCAGCCGTGCGGGAGCCCGCGCAGATACGCAGTATTTT.

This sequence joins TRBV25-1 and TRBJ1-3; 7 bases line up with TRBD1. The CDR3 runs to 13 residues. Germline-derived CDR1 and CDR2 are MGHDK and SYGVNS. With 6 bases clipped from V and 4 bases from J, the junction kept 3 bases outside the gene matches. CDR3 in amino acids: CASRGTDGNTIYF. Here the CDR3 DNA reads TGTGCCAGCAGAGGGACAGACGGAAACACCATATATTTT.

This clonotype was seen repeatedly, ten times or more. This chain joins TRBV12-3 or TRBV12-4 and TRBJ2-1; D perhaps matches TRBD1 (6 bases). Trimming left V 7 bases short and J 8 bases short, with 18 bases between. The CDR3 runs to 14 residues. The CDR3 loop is CASTMGRGLDEQFF. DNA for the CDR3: TGTGCCAGCACCATGGGTAGGGGGTTGGATGAGCAGTTCTTC.

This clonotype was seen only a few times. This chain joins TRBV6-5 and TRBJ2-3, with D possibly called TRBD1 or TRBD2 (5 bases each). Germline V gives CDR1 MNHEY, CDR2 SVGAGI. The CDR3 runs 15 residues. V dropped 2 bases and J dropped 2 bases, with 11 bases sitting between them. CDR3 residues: CASSYKGTLTDTQYF. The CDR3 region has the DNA TGTGCCAGCAGTTACAAGGGGACCCTCACAGATACGCAGTATTTT.

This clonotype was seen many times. The CDR3 protein is CASSRGLAGGQGETQYF. In DNA, the CDR3 is TGCGCCAGCAGCCGAGGACTAGCGGGGGGGCAAGGAGAGACCCAGTACTTC. The chain combines TRBV4-1 with TRBJ2-5; 15 bases map to TRBD2. Trimming at V came to 4 bases and at J to 4 bases, leaving 7 bases not matched to a gene. CDR1 and CDR2 from the germline V gene are MGHRA and YSYEKL. CDR3 length equals 17 residues.

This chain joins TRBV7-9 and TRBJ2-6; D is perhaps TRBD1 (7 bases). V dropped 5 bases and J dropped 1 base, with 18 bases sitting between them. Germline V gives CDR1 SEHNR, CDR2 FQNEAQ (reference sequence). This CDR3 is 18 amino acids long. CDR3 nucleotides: TGTGCCAGCAGCCGCGGTGGAGGGGGCCGATCTGGGGCCAACGTCCTGACTTTC. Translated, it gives CASSRGGGGRSGANVLTF.

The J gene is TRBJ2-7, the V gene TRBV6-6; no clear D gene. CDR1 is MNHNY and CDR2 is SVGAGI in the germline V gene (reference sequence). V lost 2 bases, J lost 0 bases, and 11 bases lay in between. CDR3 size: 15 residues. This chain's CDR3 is CASSYQDGSSYEQYF. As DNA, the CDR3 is TGTGCCAGCAGTTACCAAGACGGTAGCTCCTACGAGCAGTACTTC.

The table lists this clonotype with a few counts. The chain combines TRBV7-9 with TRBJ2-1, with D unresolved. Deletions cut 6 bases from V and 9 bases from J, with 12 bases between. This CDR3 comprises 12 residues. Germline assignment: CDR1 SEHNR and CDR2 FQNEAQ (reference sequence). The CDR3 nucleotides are TGTGCCAGCAGGCCCTCAATTGGTGAGCAGTTCTTC. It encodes CASRPSIGEQFF.

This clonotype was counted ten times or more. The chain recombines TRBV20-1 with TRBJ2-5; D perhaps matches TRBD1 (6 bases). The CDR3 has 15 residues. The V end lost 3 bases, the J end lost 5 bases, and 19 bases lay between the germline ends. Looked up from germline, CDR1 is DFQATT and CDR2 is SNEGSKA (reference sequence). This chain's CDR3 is CSARVQGASRETQYF. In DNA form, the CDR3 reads TGCAGTGCTAGGGTACAGGGTGCAAGCCGGGAGACCCAGTACTTC.

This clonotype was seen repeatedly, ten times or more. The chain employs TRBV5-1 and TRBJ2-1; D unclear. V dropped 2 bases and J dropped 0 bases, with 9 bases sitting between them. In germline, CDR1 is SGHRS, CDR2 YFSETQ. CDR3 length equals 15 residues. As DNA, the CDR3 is TGCGCCAGCAGCTTCGGGTTTAGCTCCTACAATGAGCAGTTCTTC. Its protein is CASSFGFSSYNEQFF.

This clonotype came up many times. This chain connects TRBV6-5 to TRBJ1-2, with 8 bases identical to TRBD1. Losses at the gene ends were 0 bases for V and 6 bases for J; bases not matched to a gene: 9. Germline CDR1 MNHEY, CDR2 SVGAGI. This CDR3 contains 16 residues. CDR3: CASSYSGIRTGHGYTF. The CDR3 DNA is TGTGCCAGCAGTTACTCGGGAATCCGGACAGGGCATGGCTACACCTTC.

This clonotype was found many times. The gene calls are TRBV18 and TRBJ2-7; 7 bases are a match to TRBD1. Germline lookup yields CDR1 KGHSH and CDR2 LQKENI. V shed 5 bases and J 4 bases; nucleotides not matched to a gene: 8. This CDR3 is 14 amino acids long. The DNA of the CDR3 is TGTGCCAGCTCAGGGGCCGCAGGGGGTTACGAGCAGTACGTC. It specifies CASSGAAGGYEQYV.

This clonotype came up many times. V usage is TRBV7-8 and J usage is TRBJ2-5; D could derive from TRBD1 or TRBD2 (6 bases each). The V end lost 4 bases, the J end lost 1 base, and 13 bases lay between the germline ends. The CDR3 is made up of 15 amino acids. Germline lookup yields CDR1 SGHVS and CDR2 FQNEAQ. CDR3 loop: CASSWGAGRQETQYF. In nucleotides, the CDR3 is TGTGCCAGCAGCTGGGGGGCGGGGCGCCAAGAGACCCAGTACTTC.